Following are 25 T cell receptor beta chains from one sample sequenced in a study of control samples from healthy donors and cancer patients. Using immunoSEQ multiplex PCR, the repertoire was profiled, and TCRdb retains in-frame clones only, with some absent. The sample lists about 150,000 clones; roughly 92% were seen once. The material sequenced was blood. These receptors were obtained from a man aged 50 to 60 in good health.

This sequence joins TRBV19 and TRBJ2-1; 9 nucleotides line up with TRBD2. The V segment lost 9 bases and the J segment 11 bases; nucleotides outside the gene matches: 11. The CDR3 loop spans 13 amino acids. Germline V CDR1 and CDR2: LNHDA, SQIVND (reference sequence). The CDR3 is CASTDRGLAQQFF. CDR3 nucleotides: TGTGCCAGCACCGATCGAGGACTAGCGCAGCAGTTCTTC. Full variable domain (outside the CDR3, taken from reference TRBV19 and TRBJ2-1): DGGITQSPKYLFRKEGQNVTLSCEQNLNHDAMYWYRQDPGQGLRLIYYSQIVNDFQKGDIAEGYSVSREKKESFPLTVTSAQKNPTAFYLCASTDRGLAQQFFGPGTRLTVL.

The V call is TRBV3-1 (or the pseudogene TRBV3-2), the J call TRBJ1-2; the match to TRBD1 covers 7 bases. The CDR3 is made up of 15 amino acids. The V gene end was trimmed by 2 bases and the J gene end by 2 bases; junction bases not matched to a gene: 5. Germline loops: CDR1 LGHDT, CDR2 YNNKEL (reference sequence). CDR3 sequence (DNA): TGTGCCAGCAGCCAACTGGTAGGGGGCAACTATGGCTACACCTTC. Translating gives CASSQLVGGNYGYTF.

CDR3 region: CASSPPGLAGGNEQFF. The CDR3 coding sequence is TGTGCCAGCTCACCACCGGGACTAGCGGGGGGCAATGAGCAGTTCTTC. The chain uses TRBV18 and TRBJ2-1, with TRBD2 matching over 15 bases. Trimming cost V 0 bases and J 6 bases; bases outside gene matches: 0. Germline V lookup: CDR1 KGHSH, CDR2 LQKENI. The CDR3 consists of 16 residues.

The count of this clone is one. DNA for the CDR3: TGTGCCAGCAGCGTATCTCTGGGACAGGGCCCGACAGATACGCAGTATTTT. Its protein is CASSVSLGQGPTDTQYF. This chain joins TRBV9 and TRBJ2-3, with 9 nucleotides matching TRBD1. The CDR3 is 17 amino acids. The trim removed 1 base at V and 3 bases at J, leaving 9 bases unmatched. Looked up from germline, CDR1 is SGDLS and CDR2 is YYNGEE. Full variable domain (outside the CDR3, taken from reference TRBV9 and TRBJ2-3): DSGVTQTPKHLITATGQRVTLRCSPRSGDLSVYWYQQSLDQGLQFLIQYYNGEERAKGNILERFSAQQFPDLHSELNLSSLELGDSALYFCASSVSLGQGPTDTQYFGPGTRLTVL.

A single count supports this clone. This rearrangement joins TRBV2 to TRBJ2-1; tentative D call: TRBD2 (6 bases). The CDR3 covers 15 residues. Germline CDR1 SNHLY, CDR2 FYNNEI. The ends were cut back, 2 bases at V and 6 bases at J, with 14 bases in the middle. The CDR3 DNA reads TGTGCCAGCAGTGAACACGGGAGTTTTGGCAATGAGCAGTTCTTC. Translation: CASSEHGSFGNEQFF.

The chain couples TRBV29-1 to TRBJ1-1; 7 bases line up with TRBD1. The CDR3 contains 10 residues. The trim removed 6 bases at V and 7 bases at J, leaving 2 bases unmatched. Germline V lookup: CDR1 SQVTM, CDR2 ANQGSEA. The CDR3 loop reads CSVQGHEAFF. CDR3 nucleotides: TGCAGCGTACAGGGGCATGAAGCTTTCTTT. Using reference TRBV29-1 and TRBJ1-1 for the parts outside the CDR3, the full variable domain is SAVISQKPSRDICQRGTSLTIQCQVDSQVTMMFWYRQQPGQSLTLIATANQGSEATYESGFVIDKFPISRPNLTFSTLTVSNMSPEDSSIYLCSVQGHEAFFGQGTRLTVV.

J is TRBJ2-6 and V is TRBV30; 7 nucleotides line up with TRBD1. From germline, CDR1 is GTSNPN and CDR2 SVGIG (reference sequence). V lost 8 bases, J lost 2 bases, and 6 bases stayed unmatched. CDR3 length: 14 amino acids. CDR3 sequence (DNA): TGTGCCCGACAGGGAAACGCTGGGGCCAACGTCCTGACTTTC. Translated: CARQGNAGANVLTF.

The chain combines TRBV28 with TRBJ1-2; TRBD1 might be the D (6 bases). This CDR3 region has 15 residues. Trimming took off 0 bases at V and 5 bases at J, with 13 bases between the two ends. Germline values: CDR1 MDHEN, CDR2 SYDVKM. The DNA of the CDR3 is TGTGCCAGCAGTTTATGGGTGGTCAGGGGATATGGCTACACCTTC. Translation gives CASSLWVVRGYGYTF.

The rearrangement joins TRBV6-5 to TRBJ1-1, with D perhaps matching TRBD1 (5 bases). The CDR3 consists of 11 residues. Trimming stripped 10 bases from V and 1 base from J, with 7 bases between. CDR1 is MNHEY and CDR2 is SVGAGI in the germline V gene. CDR3: CATDRNTEAFF. DNA for the CDR3: TGTGCCACAGACAGGAACACTGAAGCTTTCTTT.

This rearrangement joins TRBV29-1 to TRBJ1-1; 7 positions match TRBD1. The CDR3 extends over 14 amino acids. V lost 6 bases and J lost 5; bases outside the gene matches: 12. From germline, CDR1 is SQVTM and CDR2 ANQGSEA. The CDR3 loop reads CSVATTGSITEAFF. As DNA, the CDR3 is TGCAGCGTAGCCACGACAGGGAGTATAACTGAAGCTTTCTTT. Using reference TRBV29-1 and TRBJ1-1 for the parts outside the CDR3, the full variable domain is SAVISQKPSRDICQRGTSLTIQCQVDSQVTMMFWYRQQPGQSLTLIATANQGSEATYESGFVIDKFPISRPNLTFSTLTVSNMSPEDSSIYLCSVATTGSITEAFFGQGTRLTVV.

The chain carries TRBV7-9 and TRBJ2-1, with D perhaps TRBD2 (6 bases). The CDR3 has 15 amino acids. Between the trimmed V and J ends, which lost 4 bases and 4 bases, there was a span of 14 bases. The germline CDR1 and CDR2 sequences are SEHNR and FQNEAQ (reference sequence). This CDR3 is CASSSTGTLYNEQFF. CDR3 nucleotides: TGTGCCAGCAGCTCCACCGGGACTCTATACAATGAGCAGTTCTTC. The whole variable domain, filled in from reference TRBV7-9 and TRBJ2-1, reads DTGVSQNPRHKITKRGQNVTFRCDPISEHNRLYWYRQTLGQGPEFLTYFQNEAQLEKSRLLSDRFSAERPKGSFSTLEIQRTEQGDSAMYLCASSSTGTLYNEQFFGPGTRLTVL.

The chain recombines TRBV19 with TRBJ2-1, with a weak D call TRBD1 (6 bases). Germline V lookup: CDR1 LNHDA, CDR2 SQIVND (reference sequence). The V gene lost 6 bases and the J gene lost 9 bases, with 15 bases spanning the gap. The CDR3 length is 13 residues. CDR3 coding DNA: TGTGCCAGTAGGACGACAGGTTCAGGTGAGCAGTTCTTC. Protein product: CASRTTGSGEQFF.

This clone was recorded once. The rearrangement uses TRBV3-1 (or the pseudogene TRBV3-2) and TRBJ2-5; tentative D call: TRBD1 (5 bases). Trimming left V 1 base short and J 2 bases short, with 14 bases between. Germline V gene lookup returns CDR1 LGHDT and CDR2 YNNKEL (reference sequence). The CDR3 is made up of 16 amino acids. CDR3 region: CASSQGPRGAQETQYF. The CDR3 coding sequence is TGTGCCAGCAGCCAAGGCCCCCGTGGGGCGCAAGAGACCCAGTACTTC.

The gene calls are TRBV27 and TRBJ2-1; possible D gene TRBD2, 6 bases. Germline V gene data show CDR1 as MNHEY and CDR2 as SMNVEV (reference sequence). The CDR3 is 15 residues long. Trimming pared 5 bases from V and 8 bases from J, leaving 19 bases between. In DNA, the CDR3 is TGTGCCAGCAGTCCCGCTGGTGCGGGAAGGGATGAGCAGTTCTTC. This gives the protein CASSPAGAGRDEQFF.

This sequence joins TRBV24-1 and TRBJ2-7, with 7 bases fitting TRBD1. Germline values: CDR1 KGHDR, CDR2 SFDVKD. The trim removed 4 bases at V and 2 bases at J, leaving 1 base unmatched. This CDR3 contains 13 residues. CDR3 bases: TGTGCCACCAGTGAGGGACAGACCTACGAGCAGTACTTC. Residues: CATSEGQTYEQYF.

As concerns this clone: A read error may account for a junction end that differs from germline. The chain uses TRBV7-7 and TRBJ2-7; 11 positions match TRBD1. Germline V gene data show CDR1 as SSHAT and CDR2 as FNYEAQ (reference sequence). CDR3 length equals 16 residues. Here the CDR3 DNA reads TGTGCTAGCAGCTTAGAGTCCGGACAGGGGGCGTTCGAGCAGTACTTC. It encodes CASSLESGQGAFEQYF. The variable domain in full, completed from reference TRBV7-7 and TRBJ2-7, reads GAGVSQSPRYKVTKRGQDVTLRCDPISSHATLYWYQQALGQGPEFLTYFNYEAQPDKSGLPSDRFSAERPEGSISTLTIQRTEQRDSAMYRCASSLESGQGAFEQYFGPGTRLTVT.

V gene TRBV27 combines with J gene TRBJ2-2, with 8 bases identical to TRBD1. Germline V gene lookup returns CDR1 MNHEY and CDR2 SMNVEV (reference sequence). V gave up 7 bases and J gave up 5 bases; unmatched junction bases: 9. The CDR3 has 15 residues. Written as DNA, the CDR3 is TGTGCCAGCACCAGACAGGGGCCTCAAACCGGGGAGCTGTTTTTT. Translating it yields CASTRQGPQTGELFF.

This clone was seen a single time. The V call is TRBV3-1 (or the pseudogene TRBV3-2), the J call TRBJ2-2; 7 bases map to TRBD1. This CDR3 comprises 14 residues. J was trimmed by 6 bases and V by 5 bases; bases with no gene match: 6. Germline V gene lookup returns CDR1 LGHDT and CDR2 YNNKEL (reference sequence). CDR3 protein: CASSLTQGAGELFF. CDR3 sequence (DNA): TGTGCCAGCAGCTTGACCCAGGGGGCCGGGGAGCTGTTTTTT.

The table lists this clone with a few counts. The V and J genes are TRBV5-6 and TRBJ1-6; 8 nucleotides agree with TRBD1. Germline loops: CDR1 SGHDT, CDR2 YYEEEE. V was clipped by 4 bases and J by 6 bases; unmatched bases: 6. This CDR3 contains 15 residues. CDR3 region: CASSPGDRSNSPLHF. As DNA, the CDR3 is TGTGCCAGCAGCCCTGGGGACAGGAGTAATTCACCCCTCCACTTT.

This chain uses TRBV28 with TRBJ2-5; weak D call: TRBD1 (6 bases). The CDR3 is 13 residues long. V shed 5 bases and J shed 0 bases, with 7 bases lying between them. CDR1 is MDHEN, CDR2 SYDVKM, per germline. The CDR3 region has the DNA TGTGCCAGCAGTCGGGACAACCAAGAGACCCAGTACTTC. Amino acid sequence: CASSRDNQETQYF. Full variable domain (remainder filled in from reference TRBV28 and TRBJ2-5): DVKVTQSSRYLVKRTGEKVFLECVQDMDHENMFWYRQDPGLGLRLIYFSYDVKMKEKGDIPEGYSVSREKKERFSLILESASTNQTSMYLCASSRDNQETQYFGPGTRLLVL.

This chain connects TRBV5-1 to TRBJ1-1, with D possibly matching TRBD1 (6 bases). The CDR3 consists of 14 residues. The V gene's germline CDR1 is SGHRS and CDR2 YFSETQ. Trimming left V 4 bases short and J 3 bases short, with 13 bases between. This chain's CDR3 is CASSPSGGHTEAFF. The CDR3, as DNA: TGCGCCAGCAGCCCCTCCGGGGGGCACACTGAAGCTTTCTTT.

The chain recombines TRBV27 with TRBJ2-5; D not certain. Germline values: CDR1 MNHEY, CDR2 SMNVEV (reference sequence). The CDR3 spans 15 residues. Trimming cost V 1 base and J 6 bases, with 15 bases left between them. This CDR3 is CASSLYPRSDQTQYF. As DNA, the CDR3 is TGTGCCAGCAGTTTATACCCTCGGTCCGACCAGACCCAGTACTTC.

The chain carries TRBV4-2 and TRBJ2-1; TRBD2 aligns across 10 bases. V was clipped by 5 bases and J by 7 bases; unmatched bases: 14. CDR3 length equals 17 residues. Germline values: CDR1 LGHNA, CDR2 YNFKEQ. The CDR3 here is CASSFGIAGGIGNEQFF. The DNA for the CDR3 is TGTGCCAGCAGCTTTGGAATAGCGGGAGGCATTGGTAATGAGCAGTTCTTC.

The sample holds one count of this clone. This chain uses TRBV7-9 with TRBJ2-7; 12 nucleotides agree with TRBD2. J gave up 5 bases and V 4 bases, and 6 bases lay outside the gene matches. Germline assignment: CDR1 SEHNR and CDR2 FQNEAQ (reference sequence). CDR3 size: 15 residues. The CDR3 sequence is CASSSLAGGPHEQYF. CDR3 nucleotide sequence: TGTGCCAGCAGCTCCCTAGCGGGAGGGCCCCACGAGCAGTACTTC.

This sequence joins TRBV5-4 and TRBJ2-6, with D hard to call. V dropped 5 bases and J dropped 1 base, with 10 bases sitting between them. The CDR3 is 15 amino acids. Per the germline V gene, CDR1 is SGHNT and CDR2 is YYREEE (reference sequence). The CDR3 DNA is TGTGCCAGCAGTTTAATCTTATCTGGGGCCAACGTCCTGACTTTC. It codes for CASSLILSGANVLTF.